One sample yielded the 26 T cell receptor beta chains listed below, sequenced in a study of early T cells in non-severe SARS-CoV-2 infection. MiXCR, applied by TCRdb to the 5' RACE reads, yields one record per CDR3 protein. Of about 49,000 distinct CDR3 sequences listed, about 11% were seen once; the top ten hold roughly a tenth. Specimen: whole blood. The source of these receptors is an adult who was a healthcare worker with PCR-confirmed SARS-CoV-2 infection or an uninfected control (not recorded which).

This clonotype was found a few times. This chain uses TRBV9 with TRBJ2-7; a weak D match, TRBD2 (6 bases). V was clipped by 0 bases and J by 3 bases, with 13 bases between them. CDR3 length: 15 residues. Germline-derived CDR1 and CDR2 are SGDLS and YYNGEE. The CDR3 sequence: CASSVEGSGLYEQYF. The CDR3 bases are TGTGCCAGCAGCGTAGAGGGTAGCGGTCTCTACGAGCAGTACTTC.

This clonotype was seen a few times. The CDR3 sequence is CASSGDGGGYNEQFF. In nucleotides, the CDR3 is TGTGCCAGTAGTGGGGATGGCGGGGGTTACAATGAGCAGTTCTTC. This sequence joins TRBV19 and TRBJ2-1; 7 nucleotides line up with TRBD2. The CDR3 totals 15 residues. CDR1 and CDR2 (germline): LNHDA, SQIVND (reference sequence). J lost 4 bases, V lost 5 bases, and 8 bases had no gene match.

This clonotype appeared a single time. The rearrangement uses TRBV7-2 and TRBJ2-3; the match to TRBD2 covers 7 bases. Germline CDR1 is SGHTA and CDR2 is FQGNSA. The V segment lost 1 base and the J segment 4 bases; nucleotides outside the gene matches: 5. The CDR3 has 15 residues. This CDR3 is CASSLVGGKADTQYF. In DNA, the CDR3 is TGTGCCAGCAGCTTAGTGGGGGGGAAGGCAGATACGCAGTATTTT.

This clonotype was detected only a few times. The chain couples TRBV20-1 to TRBJ2-1; D is possibly TRBD1 (6 bases). The length of the CDR3 is 16 residues. V was trimmed by 6 bases and J by 0 bases, leaving 18 bases between them. Germline CDR1 is DFQATT and CDR2 is SNEGSKA (reference sequence). CDR3 sequence reads: CSAGTWDTSSYNEQFF. The CDR3 DNA is TGCAGTGCGGGAACATGGGACACGAGCTCCTACAATGAGCAGTTCTTC.

The rearrangement uses TRBV28 and TRBJ1-1; 9 bases agree with TRBD1. The V segment lost 6 bases and the J segment 3 bases; nucleotides outside the gene matches: 5. CDR3 length: 14 residues. The V gene's germline CDR1 is MDHEN and CDR2 SYDVKM. The CDR3 here is CASRLQGADTEAFF. The CDR3 DNA is TGTGCCAGCAGGCTACAGGGGGCTGACACTGAAGCTTTCTTT.

This clonotype was picked up many times. The chain combines TRBV4-1 with TRBJ2-1; no definite D call. This CDR3 is built from 14 residues. The V end lost 1 base, the J end lost 4 bases, and 8 bases lay between the germline ends. CDR1 is MGHRA and CDR2 is YSYEKL in the germline V gene. CDR3 loop: CASSQVFSYNEQFF. The CDR3 region has the DNA TGCGCCAGCAGCCAAGTCTTTAGTTACAATGAGCAGTTCTTC.

This clonotype was counted between two and nine times. The V call is TRBV29-1, the J call TRBJ2-1; TRBD2 agrees at 9 bases. Trimming at V came to 3 bases and at J to 8 bases, leaving 14 bases not matched to a gene. This CDR3 region has 16 residues. CDR1 is SQVTM and CDR2 is ANQGSEA in the germline V gene. CDR3 coding DNA: TGCAGCGTTGAGGGGCTAGCGGGACCCCGGGGAGATGAGCAGTTCTTC. Encoded protein: CSVEGLAGPRGDEQFF.

This rearrangement joins TRBV29-1 to TRBJ1-2, with D tentatively TRBD1 (6 bases). This CDR3 is built from 11 residues. Germline values: CDR1 SQVTM, CDR2 ANQGSEA. V shed 4 bases and J shed 8 bases, with 11 bases lying between them. CDR3 nucleotide sequence: TGCAGCGTTGTGGGGGCAGAAGGCTACACCTTC. Encoded protein: CSVVGAEGYTF.

This clonotype was counted between two and nine times. V usage is TRBV29-1 and J usage is TRBJ2-3; 8 bases fit TRBD1. Germline V gene data show CDR1 as SQVTM and CDR2 as ANQGSEA. This CDR3 comprises 15 residues. With 0 bases clipped from V and 5 bases from J, the junction kept 7 bases outside the gene matches. This chain's CDR3 is CSVEDSGQGVDTQYF. The DNA for the CDR3 is TGCAGCGTTGAAGATTCCGGACAGGGAGTAGATACGCAGTATTTT.

The rearrangement joins TRBV14 to TRBJ1-6; TRBD1 matches at 7 bases. This CDR3 is built from 17 residues. Unmatched junction bases numbered 9, after V lost 4 bases and J lost 3 bases. Germline assignment: CDR1 SGHDN and CDR2 FVKESK. This chain's CDR3 is CASSPGTASNYNSPLHF. In DNA form, the CDR3 reads TGTGCCAGCAGCCCCGGGACAGCTTCTAACTATAATTCACCCCTCCACTTT.

The rearrangement joins TRBV29-1 to TRBJ2-3; 9 bases fit TRBD1. The junction had 11 bases not matched to a gene; V was cut back by 6 bases and J by 4 bases. The CDR3 contains 15 residues. The V gene's germline CDR1 is SQVTM and CDR2 ANQGSEA. The CDR3 sequence: CSVLSGTGTADTQYF. As DNA, the CDR3 is TGCAGCGTGCTGTCCGGGACAGGGACCGCAGATACGCAGTATTTT.

The chain joins TRBV7-2 to TRBJ1-2; D not certain. This CDR3 is built from 13 residues. V gave up 5 bases and J gave up 2 bases, with 9 bases separating them. The germline CDR1 and CDR2 sequences are SGHTA and FQGNSA. CDR3 coding DNA: TGTGCCAGCAGCCCCCAGACCAACTATGGCTACACCTTC. It is translated as CASSPQTNYGYTF. The full variable domain, rest sourced from reference TRBV7-2 and TRBJ1-2, is GAGVSQSPSNKVTEKGKDVELRCDPISGHTALYWYRQSLGQGLEFLIYFQGNSAPDKSGLPSDRFSAERTGGSVSTLTIQRTQQEDSAVYLCASSPQTNYGYTFGSGTRLTVV.

In its sample, this clonotype was seen a few times. The chain joins TRBV29-1 to TRBJ2-1; TRBD2 matches 7 bases. Trimming cost V 3 bases and J 4 bases; bases outside gene matches: 6. Germline assignment: CDR1 SQVTM and CDR2 ANQGSEA. This CDR3 is built from 14 residues. Here the CDR3 DNA reads TGCAGCGTTGACCCAGCGGGACTGTACAATGAGCAGTTCTTC. Its protein product is CSVDPAGLYNEQFF.

The chain joins TRBV3-1 to TRBJ1-6, with 8 nucleotides matching TRBD1. This CDR3 is built from 15 residues. Germline V gene data show CDR1 as LGHDT and CDR2 as YNNKEL (reference sequence). The junction had 5 bases not matched to a gene; V was cut back by 1 base and J by 9 bases. The chain's CDR3 is CASSQVAGGASPLHF. CDR3 sequence (DNA): TGTGCCAGCAGCCAAGTCGCAGGGGGCGCTTCACCCCTCCACTTT.

This clonotype was detected only a few times. The chain employs TRBV5-1 and TRBJ1-2, with D possibly being TRBD1 (5 bases). The V end was cut by 0 bases, the J end by 8 bases, with 17 bases between. CDR1 is SGHRS, CDR2 YFSETQ, per germline. This CDR3 comprises 15 residues. The CDR3 loop reads CASSLGGRTGRGYTF. CDR3 DNA sequence: TGCGCCAGCAGCTTGGGAGGCAGGACGGGACGGGGCTACACCTTC.

This clonotype was detected a few times. The chain couples TRBV28 to TRBJ2-7; D possibly corresponds to TRBD1 (5 bases). The CDR3 has 11 residues. Germline lookup yields CDR1 MDHEN and CDR2 SYDVKM. Deletions cut 4 bases from V and 6 bases from J, with 7 bases between. The CDR3, as DNA: TGTGCCAGCAGTTCAACAGGCGAGCAGTACTTC. The encoded protein is CASSSTGEQYF. Drawing the rest from reference TRBV28 and TRBJ2-7, the complete variable domain is DVKVTQSSRYLVKRTGEKVFLECVQDMDHENMFWYRQDPGLGLRLIYFSYDVKMKEKGDIPEGYSVSREKKERFSLILESASTNQTSMYLCASSSTGEQYFGPGTRLTVT.

This clonotype came up a few times. The CDR3 region is CASSLTGKGYTF. As DNA, the CDR3 is TGTGCCAGCAGTTTGACAGGGAAGGGCTACACCTTC. The chain couples TRBV12-3 or TRBV12-4 to TRBJ1-2; 7 bases agree with TRBD1. Losses at the gene ends were 3 bases for V and 8 bases for J; bases not matched to a gene: 3. The CDR3 has 12 amino acids.

This clonotype was seen more than once but under ten times. V gene TRBV5-1 combines with J gene TRBJ2-5; D is ambiguous. The CDR3 sequence is 15 residues long. V was pared by 4 bases and J by 2 bases, with 15 bases between. CDR1 SGHRS and CDR2 YFSETQ come from the germline V gene. This chain's CDR3 is CASSRSSDGQETQYF. The DNA for the CDR3 is TGCGCCAGCAGCCGATCCTCCGACGGACAAGAGACCCAGTACTTC. Looking up the rest from reference TRBV5-1 and TRBJ2-5 gives the full variable domain: KAGVTQTPRYLIKTRGQQVTLSCSPISGHRSVSWYQQTPGQGLQFLFEYFSETQRNKGNFPGRFSGRQFSNSRSEMNVSTLELGDSALYLCASSRSSDGQETQYFGPGTRLLVL.

The chain uses TRBV2 and TRBJ2-5; unclear D gene. The CDR3 runs 12 residues. The V and J ends lost 1 base and 4 bases respectively, with 4 bases between them. Germline-derived CDR1 and CDR2 are SNHLY and FYNNEI. CDR3 coding DNA: TGTGCCAGCAGTGAAGTTGGAGAGACCCAGTACTTC. Its translation: CASSEVGETQYF.

A single count supports this clonotype. For the CDR3, the DNA is TGCGCCAGCAGCCCGACCATGGTAGTTCCAGAGACCCAGTACTTC. Protein sequence: CASSPTMVVPETQYF. This rearrangement joins TRBV5-1 to TRBJ2-5; the D is unclear. The V end was cut by 4 bases, the J end by 4 bases, with 17 bases between. This CDR3 region has 15 residues. Germline V lookup: CDR1 SGHRS, CDR2 YFSETQ.

In its sample, this clonotype was seen many times. This chain uses TRBV9 with TRBJ2-3; D not resolved. Germline V gene lookup returns CDR1 SGDLS and CDR2 YYNGEE. V lost 1 base and J lost 6, with 12 bases in between. CDR3 size: 14 residues. CDR3 DNA sequence: TGTGCCAGCAGCGTACGACACGGCATCGATACGCAGTATTTT. Its protein product is CASSVRHGIDTQYF.

A few counts support this clonotype. The chain joins TRBV11-3 to TRBJ2-5; TRBD1 might be the D (6 bases). Trimming took off 4 bases at V and 4 bases at J, with 13 bases between the two ends. The length of the CDR3 is 14 residues. The germline gives CDR1 SGHNT, CDR2 YENEEA. The chain's CDR3 is CASSYTRGGETQYF. CDR3 in DNA: TGTGCCAGCAGCTACACCAGGGGTGGAGAGACCCAGTACTTC.

This clonotype was seen ten or more times. The V call is TRBV28, the J call TRBJ2-7, with TRBD2 identical over 8 bases. The CDR3 runs to 15 residues. Per germline, CDR1 MDHEN and CDR2 SYDVKM. Trimming took 6 bases from V and 0 from J; bases not matched to a gene: 7. The DNA of the CDR3 is TGTGCCAGCAGAAAAACGGGGACTAGCTCCTACGAGCAGTACTTC. Translation gives CASRKTGTSSYEQYF.

The sample holds many counts of this clonotype. The V call is TRBV24-1, the J call TRBJ2-2; the match to TRBD1 covers 9 bases. CDR3 size: 17 residues. The germline V gene encodes CDR1 KGHDR and CDR2 SFDVKD. After removal of 1 base from V and 6 bases from J, the junction contained 8 bases not matched to a gene. The CDR3 loop is CATSDFTGTGMSGELFF. The DNA for the CDR3 is TGTGCCACCAGTGATTTTACCGGGACAGGGATGTCCGGGGAGCTGTTTTTT.

This clonotype came up many times. In DNA, the CDR3 is TGTGCCAGCAGTTTCCACTCTGGGGCCAACGTCCTGACTTTC. Protein sequence: CASSFHSGANVLTF. The rearrangement joins TRBV12-3 or TRBV12-4 to TRBJ2-6; D unclear. This CDR3 is 14 amino acids long. Trimming removed 3 bases at V and 0 bases at J, with 3 bases between.

This clonotype was seen more than once but under ten times. The gene calls are TRBV23-1 and TRBJ2-7, with D possibly TRBD1 on 6 matching bases. TRBV23-1 carries the ORF label, with uncertain function. The CDR3 extends over 12 amino acids. V lost 0 bases and J 6 bases, leaving 6 bases between the germline ends. The CDR3 DNA reads TGCGCCAGCAGTCAATCAGGGGGCGAGCAGTACTTC. Protein sequence: CASSQSGGEQYF.